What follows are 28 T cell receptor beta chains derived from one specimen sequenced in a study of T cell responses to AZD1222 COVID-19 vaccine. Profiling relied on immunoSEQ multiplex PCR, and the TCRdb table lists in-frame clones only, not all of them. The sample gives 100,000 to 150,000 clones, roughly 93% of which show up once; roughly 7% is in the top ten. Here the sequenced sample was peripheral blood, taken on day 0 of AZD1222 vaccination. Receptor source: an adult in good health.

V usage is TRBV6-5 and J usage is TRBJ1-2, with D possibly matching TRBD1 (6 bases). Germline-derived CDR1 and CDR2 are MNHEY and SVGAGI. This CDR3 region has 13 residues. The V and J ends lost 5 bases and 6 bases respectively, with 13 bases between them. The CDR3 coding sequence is TGTGCCAGCAGTACTCCCTGGGACAATGGCTACACCTTC. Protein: CASSTPWDNGYTF.

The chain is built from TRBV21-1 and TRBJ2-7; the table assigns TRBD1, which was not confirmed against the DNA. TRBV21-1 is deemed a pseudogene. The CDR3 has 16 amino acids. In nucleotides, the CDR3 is TGTGCCAGCAGCAAAAATAAAGGGGGTAACGTGTACGAGCAGTACTTC. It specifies CASSKNKGGNVYEQYF.

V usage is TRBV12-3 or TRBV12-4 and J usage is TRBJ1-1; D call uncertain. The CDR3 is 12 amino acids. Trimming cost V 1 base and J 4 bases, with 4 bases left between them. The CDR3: CASSLGVTEAFF. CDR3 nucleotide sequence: TGTGCCAGCAGTTTAGGGGTCACTGAAGCTTTCTTT.

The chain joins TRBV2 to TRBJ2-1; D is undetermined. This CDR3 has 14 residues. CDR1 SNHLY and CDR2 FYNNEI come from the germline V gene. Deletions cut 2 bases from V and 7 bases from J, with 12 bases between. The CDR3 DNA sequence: TGTGCCAGCAGTGAATTTGCGTTGTGGAATGAGCAGTTCTTC. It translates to CASSEFALWNEQFF.

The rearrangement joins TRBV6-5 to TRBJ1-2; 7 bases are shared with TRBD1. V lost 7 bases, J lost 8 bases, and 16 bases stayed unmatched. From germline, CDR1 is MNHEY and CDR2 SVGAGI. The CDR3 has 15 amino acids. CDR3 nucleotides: TGTGCCAGCACCACCTCCTGGACAGGCCCGCGGGGCTACACCTTC. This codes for CASTTSWTGPRGYTF.

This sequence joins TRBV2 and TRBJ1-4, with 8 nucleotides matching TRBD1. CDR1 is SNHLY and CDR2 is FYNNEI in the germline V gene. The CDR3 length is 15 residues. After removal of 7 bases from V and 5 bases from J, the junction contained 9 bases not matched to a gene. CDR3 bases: TGTGCCAGCATTGGGCAGGGGGCTCGGAATGAAAAACTGTTTTTT. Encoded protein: CASIGQGARNEKLFF.

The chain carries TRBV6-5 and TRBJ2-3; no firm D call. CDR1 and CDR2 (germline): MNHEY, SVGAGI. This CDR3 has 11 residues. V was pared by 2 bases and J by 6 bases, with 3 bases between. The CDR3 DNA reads TGTGCCAGCAGTTACGGTGATACGCAGTATTTT. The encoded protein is CASSYGDTQYF.

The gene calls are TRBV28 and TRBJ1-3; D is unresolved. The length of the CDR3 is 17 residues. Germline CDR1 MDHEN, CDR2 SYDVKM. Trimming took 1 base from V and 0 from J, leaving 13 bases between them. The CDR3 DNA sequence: TGTGCCAGCAGTTTATTCTCTCCATCACACTCTGGAAACACCATATATTTT. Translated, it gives CASSLFSPSHSGNTIYF.

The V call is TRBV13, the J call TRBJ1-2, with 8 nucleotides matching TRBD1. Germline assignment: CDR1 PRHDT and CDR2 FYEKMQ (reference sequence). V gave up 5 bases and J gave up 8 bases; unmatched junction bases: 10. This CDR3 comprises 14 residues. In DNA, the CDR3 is TGTGCCAGCAGCACCAAAGGACAGGGTGGCGGCTACACCTTC. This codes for CASSTKGQGGGYTF.

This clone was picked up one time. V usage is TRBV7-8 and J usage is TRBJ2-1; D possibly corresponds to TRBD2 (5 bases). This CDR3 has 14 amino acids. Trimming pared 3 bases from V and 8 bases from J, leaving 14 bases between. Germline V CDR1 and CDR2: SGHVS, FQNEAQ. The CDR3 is CASSFVGSGDEQFF. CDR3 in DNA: TGTGCCAGCAGCTTTGTGGGGAGTGGGGATGAGCAGTTCTTC. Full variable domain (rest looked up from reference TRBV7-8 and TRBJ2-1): GAGVSQSPRYKVAKRGQDVALRCDPISGHVSLFWYQQALGQGPEFLTYFQNEAQLDKSGLPSDRFFAERPEGSVSTLKIQRTQQEDSAVYLCASSFVGSGDEQFFGPGTRLTVL.

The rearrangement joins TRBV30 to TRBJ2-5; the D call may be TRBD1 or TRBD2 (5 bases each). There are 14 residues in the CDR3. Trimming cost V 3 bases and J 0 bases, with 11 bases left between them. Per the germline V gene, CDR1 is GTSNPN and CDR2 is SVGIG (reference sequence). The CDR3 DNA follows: TGTGCCTGGAGGAGGGGAAGATACCAAGAGACCCAGTACTTC. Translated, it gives CAWRRGRYQETQYF.

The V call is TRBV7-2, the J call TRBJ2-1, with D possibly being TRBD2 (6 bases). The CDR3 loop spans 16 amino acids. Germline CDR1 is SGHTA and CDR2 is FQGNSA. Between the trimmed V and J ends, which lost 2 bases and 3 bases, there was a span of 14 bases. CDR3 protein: CASSLSARRGYNEQFF. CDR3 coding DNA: TGTGCCAGCAGCTTATCAGCGAGGAGGGGCTACAATGAGCAGTTCTTC.

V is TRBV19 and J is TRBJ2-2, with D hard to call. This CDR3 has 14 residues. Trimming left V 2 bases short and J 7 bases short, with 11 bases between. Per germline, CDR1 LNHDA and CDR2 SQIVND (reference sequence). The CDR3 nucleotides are TGTGCCAGTAGTATAAAACGCGATGGCGGGGAGCTGTTTTTT. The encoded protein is CASSIKRDGGELFF.

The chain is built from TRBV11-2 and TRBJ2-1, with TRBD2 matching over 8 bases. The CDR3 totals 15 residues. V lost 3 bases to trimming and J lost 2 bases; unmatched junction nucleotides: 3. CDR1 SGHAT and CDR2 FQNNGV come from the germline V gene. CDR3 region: CASSFGAGAYNEQFF. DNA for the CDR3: TGTGCCAGCAGCTTCGGAGCGGGGGCCTACAATGAGCAGTTCTTC.

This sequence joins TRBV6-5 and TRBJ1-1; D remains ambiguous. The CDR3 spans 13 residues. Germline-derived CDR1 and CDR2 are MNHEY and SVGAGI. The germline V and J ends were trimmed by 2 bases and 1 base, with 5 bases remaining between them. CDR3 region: CASSYNGNTEAFF. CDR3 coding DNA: TGTGCCAGCAGTTACAATGGGAACACTGAAGCTTTCTTT.

CDR3 loop: CASRSLRDRGGIGTDTQYF. The CDR3 nucleotides read TGTGCCAGCAGATCACTCCGGGACAGGGGGGGGATTGGCACAGATACGCAGTATTTT. The chain joins TRBV11-2 to TRBJ2-3; 11 nucleotides line up with TRBD1. The CDR3 has 19 residues. V was pared by 6 bases and J by 1 base, with 15 bases of the junction left unmatched. Per the germline V gene, CDR1 is SGHAT and CDR2 is FQNNGV.

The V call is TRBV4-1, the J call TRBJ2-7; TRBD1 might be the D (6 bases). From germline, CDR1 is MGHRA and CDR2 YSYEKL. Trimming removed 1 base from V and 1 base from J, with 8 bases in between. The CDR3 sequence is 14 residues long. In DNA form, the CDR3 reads TGCGCCAGCAGCCAAGCGCAGGGGTCCTACGAGCAGTACTTC. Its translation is CASSQAQGSYEQYF.

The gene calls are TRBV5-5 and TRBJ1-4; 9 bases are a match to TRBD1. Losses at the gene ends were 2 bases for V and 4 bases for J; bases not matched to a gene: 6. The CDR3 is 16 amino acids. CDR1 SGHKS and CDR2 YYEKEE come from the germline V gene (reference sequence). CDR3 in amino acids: CASSFAGTGLNEKLFF. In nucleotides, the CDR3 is TGTGCCAGCAGCTTCGCCGGGACAGGGCTTAATGAAAAACTGTTTTTT.

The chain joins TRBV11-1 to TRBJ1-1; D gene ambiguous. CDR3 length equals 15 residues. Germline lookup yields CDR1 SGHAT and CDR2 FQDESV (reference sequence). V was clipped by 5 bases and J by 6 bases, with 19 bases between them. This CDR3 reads CASSPLFVNRAEAFF. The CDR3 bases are TGTGCCAGCAGCCCCCTGTTTGTAAACCGCGCTGAAGCTTTCTTT.

In DNA, the CDR3 is TGTGCCAGCAGCGCACTAGCGGGAGGGGGAGATACGCAGTATTTT. Amino acid sequence: CASSALAGGGDTQYF. This rearrangement joins TRBV7-9 to TRBJ2-3, with 13 bases that match TRBD2. The junction had 4 bases not matched to a gene; V was cut back by 5 bases and J by 5 bases. This CDR3 contains 15 residues. Germline CDR1 SEHNR, CDR2 FQNEAQ (reference sequence).

For the CDR3, the DNA is TGTGCCTGGAGTAGTAGCCGGGAGACCCAGTACTTC. It codes for CAWSSSRETQYF. This sequence joins TRBV30 and TRBJ2-5, with unresolved D. V was clipped by 2 bases and J by 5 bases, with 9 bases between them. There are 12 residues in the CDR3. Germline loops: CDR1 GTSNPN, CDR2 SVGIG (reference sequence).

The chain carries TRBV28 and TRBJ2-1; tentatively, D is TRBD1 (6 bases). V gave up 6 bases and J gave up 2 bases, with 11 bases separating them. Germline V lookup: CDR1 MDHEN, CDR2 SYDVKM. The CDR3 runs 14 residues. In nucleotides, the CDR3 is TGTGCCAGCAGAGAAGGACAGCCCTACAATGAGCAGTTCTTC. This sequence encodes CASREGQPYNEQFF. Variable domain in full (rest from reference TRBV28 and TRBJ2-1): DVKVTQSSRYLVKRTGEKVFLECVQDMDHENMFWYRQDPGLGLRLIYFSYDVKMKEKGDIPEGYSVSREKKERFSLILESASTNQTSMYLCASREGQPYNEQFFGPGTRLTVL.

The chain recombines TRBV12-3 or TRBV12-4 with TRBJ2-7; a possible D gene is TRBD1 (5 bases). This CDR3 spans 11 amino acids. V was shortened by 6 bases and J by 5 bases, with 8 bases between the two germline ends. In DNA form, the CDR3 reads TGTGCCAGCAGCTGGGGCCACGAGCAGTACTTC. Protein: CASSWGHEQYF.

For the CDR3, the DNA is TGTGCCAGCAGCTTGTCTAGCGGGTACTACGAGCAGTACTTC. Amino acid sequence: CASSLSSGYYEQYF. The chain links TRBV5-4 to TRBJ2-7; TRBD2 aligns across 8 bases. This CDR3 region has 14 residues. V lost 1 base to trimming and J lost 3 bases; unmatched junction nucleotides: 3. Germline CDR1 reads SGHNT; CDR2 reads YYREEE (reference sequence).

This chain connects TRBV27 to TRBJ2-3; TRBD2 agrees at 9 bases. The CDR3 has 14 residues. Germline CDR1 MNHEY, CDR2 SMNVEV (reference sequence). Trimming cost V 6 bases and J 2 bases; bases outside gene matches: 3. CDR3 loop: CASRLAGHTDTQYF. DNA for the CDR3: TGTGCCAGCAGGCTAGCGGGGCACACAGATACGCAGTATTTT.

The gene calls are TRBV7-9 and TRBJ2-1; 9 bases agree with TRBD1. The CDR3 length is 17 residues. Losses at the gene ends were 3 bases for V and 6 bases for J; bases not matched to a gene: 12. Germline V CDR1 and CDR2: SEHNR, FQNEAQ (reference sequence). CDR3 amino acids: CASSFTLDRGIGNEQFF. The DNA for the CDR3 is TGTGCCAGCAGCTTCACCCTGGACAGGGGAATTGGCAATGAGCAGTTCTTC.

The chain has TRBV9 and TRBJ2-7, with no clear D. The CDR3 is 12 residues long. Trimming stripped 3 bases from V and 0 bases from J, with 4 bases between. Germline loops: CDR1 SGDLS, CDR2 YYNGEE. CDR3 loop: CASSGSSYEQYF. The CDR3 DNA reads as TGTGCCAGCAGCGGGAGCTCCTACGAGCAGTACTTC. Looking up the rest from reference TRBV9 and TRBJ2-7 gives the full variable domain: DSGVTQTPKHLITATGQRVTLRCSPRSGDLSVYWYQQSLDQGLQFLIQYYNGEERAKGNILERFSAQQFPDLHSELNLSSLELGDSALYFCASSGSSYEQYFGPGTRLTVT.

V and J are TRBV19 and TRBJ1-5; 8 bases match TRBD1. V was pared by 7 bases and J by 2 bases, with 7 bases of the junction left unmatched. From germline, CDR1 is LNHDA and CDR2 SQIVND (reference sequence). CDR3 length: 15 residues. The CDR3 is CASTQDRVGNQPQHF. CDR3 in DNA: TGTGCCAGTACCCAGGACAGGGTGGGCAATCAGCCCCAGCATTTT. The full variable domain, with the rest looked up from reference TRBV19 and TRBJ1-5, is DGGITQSPKYLFRKEGQNVTLSCEQNLNHDAMYWYRQDPGQGLRLIYYSQIVNDFQKGDIAEGYSVSREKKESFPLTVTSAQKNPTAFYLCASTQDRVGNQPQHFGDGTRLSIL.